This is a list of T cell receptor beta chains from one sample in a study of human T cells and chemical hapten exposure. TCRdb reanalysed the RACE reads using MiXCR and keeps one entry per CDR3 protein. The sample carries 73,000 or so distinct CDR3 sequences, 6.5% to 10% recorded once. The sample here was whole blood, taken in connection with sensitization to the hapten diphenylcyclopropenone (DPC). These receptors all stem from a woman aged 45-65 years with alopecia areata. Some clones in this sample may be carry-over from other donors' samples. Both conserved end residues are part of each CDR3. D genes are given only for firm matches. For some rows the clone size is stated as once, few or many, or as a class when expanded; others skip it.

V	size	D	J	DNA	CDR3
TRBV27	many	TRBD1	TRBJ1-2	TGTGCCAGCAGTAAAGGACAGGCCAACTATGGCTACACCTTC	CASSKGQANYGYTF
TRBV12-3/TRBV12-4	many	-	TRBJ1-5	TGTGCCAGCAGTTTGTGGCAGGGAAGGGGTCAGCCCCAGCATTTT	CASSLWQGRGQPQHF
TRBV12-3/TRBV12-4	-	-	TRBJ2-7	TGTGCCAGCAGTTCCCACGAGCAGTACTTC	CASSSHEQYF
TRBV19	-	TRBD1	TRBJ2-7	TGTGCCAGTAGTATCCGCGGACAGGGGAGCGAGCAGTACTTC	CASSIRGQGSEQYF
TRBV12-3/TRBV12-4	few	-	TRBJ1-5	TGTGCCAGCAGTTTAGCACAGGGAAGGGGCAATCAGCCCCAGCATTTT	CASSLAQGRGNQPQHF
TRBV3-1	many	TRBD1	TRBJ1-2	TGTGCCAGCAGCCAAGATTTGAGAGGGGGCGGTTCTGGCTACACCTTC	CASSQDLRGGGSGYTF
TRBV6-2/TRBV6-3	many	-	TRBJ1-2	TGTGCCAGCAGTTACGTCAACTATGGCTACACCTTC	CASSYVNYGYTF
TRBV24-1	-	-	TRBJ2-7	TGTGCCACCAGTGCCCAGGGTGTCTCGACCTACGAGCAGTACTTC	CATSAQGVSTYEQYF
TRBV18	few	-	TRBJ2-3	TGTGCCAGCTCACCACTAAACAGACGCTACGGCACAGATACGCAGTATTTT	CASSPLNRRYGTDTQYF
TRBV20-1	few	TRBD1	TRBJ2-1	TGCAGTGCTGACCGGGACAGGGTATCAAATGAGCAGTTCTTC	CSADRDRVSNEQFF